This T cell receptor (beta chain) was captured in a study of shared clonotypes between healthy human individuals. This CDR3 spans 13 amino acids. V was shortened by 5 bases and J by 7 bases, with 10 bases between the two germline ends. Germline CDR1 is SGHDT and CDR2 is YYEEEE. As concerns this clone: Its antigen remains unknown.

Study-level results: Although depth was large, rarefaction showed that sequencing of the sorted subsets was incomplete. An expected dependence of interdonor clonotype sharing on sequencing depth was noted.

The assay was immunoSEQ multiplex PCR, and TCRdb's table has in-frame clones only and misses some. The data hold approximately 2.5 million clones, with approximately 90% observed a single time. The sequencing sample was made of naive CD4+ T cells sorted from blood. Sample subset: CD45RA+ positively selected. The receptor was isolated from a young man in good health. The chain joins TRBV5-6 to TRBJ1-6; D is unclear. The CDR3 sequence: CASSVSGNSPLHF. CDR3 bases: TGTGCCAGCAGTGTTTCGGGAAATTCACCCCTCCACTTT.